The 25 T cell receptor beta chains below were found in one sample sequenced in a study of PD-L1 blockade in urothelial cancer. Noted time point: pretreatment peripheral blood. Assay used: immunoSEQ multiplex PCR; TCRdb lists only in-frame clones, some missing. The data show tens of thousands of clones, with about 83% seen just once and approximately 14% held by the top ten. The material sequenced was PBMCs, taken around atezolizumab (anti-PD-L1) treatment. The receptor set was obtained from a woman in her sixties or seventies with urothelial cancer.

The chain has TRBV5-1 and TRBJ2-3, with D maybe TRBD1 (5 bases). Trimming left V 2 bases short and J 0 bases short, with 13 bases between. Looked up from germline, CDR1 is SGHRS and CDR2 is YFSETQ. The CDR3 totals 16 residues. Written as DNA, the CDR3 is TGCGCCAGCAGCTTAGGTCAGGGTTCTAGCACAGATACGCAGTATTTT. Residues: CASSLGQGSSTDTQYF.

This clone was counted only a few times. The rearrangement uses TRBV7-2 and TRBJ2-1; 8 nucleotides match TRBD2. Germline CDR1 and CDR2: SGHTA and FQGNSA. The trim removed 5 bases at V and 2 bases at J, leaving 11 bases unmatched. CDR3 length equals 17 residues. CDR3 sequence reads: CASSRGRRGVTYNEQFF. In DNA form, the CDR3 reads TGTGCCAGCAGCCGGGGGAGGCGGGGGGTTACCTACAATGAGCAGTTCTTC.

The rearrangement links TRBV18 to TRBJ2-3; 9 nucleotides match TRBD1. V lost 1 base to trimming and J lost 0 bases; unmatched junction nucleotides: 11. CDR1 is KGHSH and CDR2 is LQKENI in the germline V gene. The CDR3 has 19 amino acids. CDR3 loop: CASSPLSRDRVTSTDTQYF. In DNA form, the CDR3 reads TGTGCCAGCTCACCACTCTCCCGGGACAGGGTTACTAGCACAGATACGCAGTATTTT.

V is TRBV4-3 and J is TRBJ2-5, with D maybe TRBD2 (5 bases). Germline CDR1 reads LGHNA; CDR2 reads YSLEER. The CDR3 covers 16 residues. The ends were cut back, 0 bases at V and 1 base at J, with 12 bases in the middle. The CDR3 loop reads CASSQEREQFQETQYF. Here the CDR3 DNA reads TGCGCCAGCAGCCAAGAGAGGGAACAGTTCCAAGAGACCCAGTACTTC.

This CDR3 is CASREGANYGYTF. As DNA, the CDR3 is TGTGCCAGCAGAGAGGGAGCTAACTATGGCTACACCTTC. The chain carries TRBV7-9 and TRBJ1-2; D is unclear. The length of the CDR3 is 13 residues. Per the germline V gene, CDR1 is SEHNR and CDR2 is FQNEAQ (reference sequence). Trimming took off 6 bases at V and 0 bases at J, with 8 bases between the two ends.

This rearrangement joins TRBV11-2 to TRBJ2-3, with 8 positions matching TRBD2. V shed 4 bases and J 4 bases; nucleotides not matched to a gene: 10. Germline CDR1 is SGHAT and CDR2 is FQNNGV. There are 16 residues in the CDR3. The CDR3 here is CASSSGAGAPADTQYF. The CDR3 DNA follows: TGTGCCAGCAGCTCTGGAGCGGGGGCGCCGGCAGATACGCAGTATTTT.

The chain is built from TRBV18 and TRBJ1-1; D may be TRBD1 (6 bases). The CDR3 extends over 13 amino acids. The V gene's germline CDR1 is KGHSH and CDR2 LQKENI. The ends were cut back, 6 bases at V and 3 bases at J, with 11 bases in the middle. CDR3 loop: CASSTGLDTEAFF. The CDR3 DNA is TGTGCCAGCTCCACAGGGTTGGACACTGAAGCTTTCTTT. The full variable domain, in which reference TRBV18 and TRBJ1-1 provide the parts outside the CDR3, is NAGVMQNPRHLVRRRGQEARLRCSPMKGHSHVYWYRQLPEEGLKFMVYLQKENIIDESGMPKERFSAEFPKEGPSILRIQQVVRGDSAAYFCASSTGLDTEAFFGQGTRLTVV.

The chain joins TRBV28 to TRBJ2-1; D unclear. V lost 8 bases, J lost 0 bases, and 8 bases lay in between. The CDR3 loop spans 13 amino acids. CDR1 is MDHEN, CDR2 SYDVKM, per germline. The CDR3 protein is CASRPGSYNEQFF. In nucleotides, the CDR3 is TGTGCCAGCCGCCCAGGCTCCTACAATGAGCAGTTCTTC.

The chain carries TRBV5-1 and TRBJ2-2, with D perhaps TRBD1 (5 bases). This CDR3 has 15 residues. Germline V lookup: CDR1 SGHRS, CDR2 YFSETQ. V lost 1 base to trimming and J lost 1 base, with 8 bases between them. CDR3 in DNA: TGCGCCAGCAGCTTGTTGCAGGGGAACACCGGGGAGCTGTTTTTT. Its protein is CASSLLQGNTGELFF.

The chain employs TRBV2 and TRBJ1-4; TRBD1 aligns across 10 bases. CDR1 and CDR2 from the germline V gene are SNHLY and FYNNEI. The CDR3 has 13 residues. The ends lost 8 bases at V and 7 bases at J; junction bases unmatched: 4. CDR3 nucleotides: TGTGCCAGCGAGAGACAGGGGGCTGAAAAACTGTTTTTT. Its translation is CASERQGAEKLFF. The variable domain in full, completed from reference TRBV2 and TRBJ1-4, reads EPEVTQTPSHQVTQMGQEVILRCVPISNHLYFYWYRQILGQKVEFLVSFYNNEISEKSEIFDDQFSVERPDGSNFTLKIRSTKLEDSAMYFCASERQGAEKLFFGSGTQLSVL.

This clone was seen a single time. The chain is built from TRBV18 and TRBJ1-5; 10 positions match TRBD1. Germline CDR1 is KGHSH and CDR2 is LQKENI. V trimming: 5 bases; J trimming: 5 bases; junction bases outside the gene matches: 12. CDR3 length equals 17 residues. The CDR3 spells CASSRGARDRGDQPQHF. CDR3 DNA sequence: TGTGCCAGCTCAAGGGGCGCCCGGGACAGGGGAGATCAGCCCCAGCATTTT.

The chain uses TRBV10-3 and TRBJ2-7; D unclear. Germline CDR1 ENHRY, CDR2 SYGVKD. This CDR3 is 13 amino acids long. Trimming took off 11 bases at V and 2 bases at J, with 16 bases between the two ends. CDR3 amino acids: CAVTESPTYEQYF. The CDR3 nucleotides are TGTGCCGTCACAGAGTCTCCCACCTACGAGCAGTACTTC.

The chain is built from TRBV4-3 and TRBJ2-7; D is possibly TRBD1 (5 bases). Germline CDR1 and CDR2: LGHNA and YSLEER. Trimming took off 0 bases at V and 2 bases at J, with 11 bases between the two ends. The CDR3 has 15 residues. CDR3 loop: CASSQDRVRAYEQYF. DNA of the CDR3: TGCGCCAGCAGCCAAGATCGGGTCAGGGCCTACGAGCAGTACTTC.

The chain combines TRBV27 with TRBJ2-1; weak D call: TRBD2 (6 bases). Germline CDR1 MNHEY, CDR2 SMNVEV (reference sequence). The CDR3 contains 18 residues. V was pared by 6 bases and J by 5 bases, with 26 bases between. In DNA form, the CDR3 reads TGTGCCAGCAGCGGGGAGTACTTGAGGGACTTAACCAACAATGAGCAGTTCTTC. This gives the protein CASSGEYLRDLTNNEQFF.

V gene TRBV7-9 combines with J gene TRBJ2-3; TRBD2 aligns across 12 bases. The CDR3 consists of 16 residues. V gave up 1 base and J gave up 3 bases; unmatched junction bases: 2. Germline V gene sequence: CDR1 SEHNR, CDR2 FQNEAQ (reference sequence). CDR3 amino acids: CASSLGLAGATDTQYF. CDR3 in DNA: TGTGCCAGCAGCTTAGGACTAGCGGGGGCGACAGATACGCAGTATTTT.

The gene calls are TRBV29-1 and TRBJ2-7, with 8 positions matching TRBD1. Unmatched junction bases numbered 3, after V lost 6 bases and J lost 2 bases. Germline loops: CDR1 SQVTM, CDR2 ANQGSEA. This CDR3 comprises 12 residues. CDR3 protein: CSVRTGPYEQYF. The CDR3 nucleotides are TGCAGCGTCCGGACAGGGCCCTACGAGCAGTACTTC.

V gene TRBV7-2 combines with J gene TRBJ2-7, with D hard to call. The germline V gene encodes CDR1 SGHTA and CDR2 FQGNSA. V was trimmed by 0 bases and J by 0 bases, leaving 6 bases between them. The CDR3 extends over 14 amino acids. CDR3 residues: CASSLARYSYEQYF. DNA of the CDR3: TGTGCCAGCAGCTTAGCGCGATACTCCTACGAGCAGTACTTC.

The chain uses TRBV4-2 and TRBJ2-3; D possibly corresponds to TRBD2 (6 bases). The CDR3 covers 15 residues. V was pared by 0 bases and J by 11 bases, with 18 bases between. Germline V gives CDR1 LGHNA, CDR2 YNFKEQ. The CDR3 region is CASSQDPSGPEGQYF. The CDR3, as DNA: TGTGCCAGCAGCCAAGATCCCAGCGGGCCAGAGGGGCAGTATTTT.

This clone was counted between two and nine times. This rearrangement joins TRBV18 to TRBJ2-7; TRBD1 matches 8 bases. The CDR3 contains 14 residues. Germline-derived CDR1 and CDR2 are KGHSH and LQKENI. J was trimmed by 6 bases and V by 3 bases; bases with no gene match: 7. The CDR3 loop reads CASSPTRQGSEQYF. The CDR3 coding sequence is TGTGCCAGCTCACCGACGAGACAGGGGTCCGAGCAGTACTTC.

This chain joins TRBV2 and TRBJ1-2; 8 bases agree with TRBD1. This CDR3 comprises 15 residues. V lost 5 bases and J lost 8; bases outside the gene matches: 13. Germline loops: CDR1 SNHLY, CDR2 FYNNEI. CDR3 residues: CASSYLGQAEEGYTF. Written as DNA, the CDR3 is TGTGCCAGCAGTTACTTGGGACAGGCGGAGGAAGGCTACACCTTC.

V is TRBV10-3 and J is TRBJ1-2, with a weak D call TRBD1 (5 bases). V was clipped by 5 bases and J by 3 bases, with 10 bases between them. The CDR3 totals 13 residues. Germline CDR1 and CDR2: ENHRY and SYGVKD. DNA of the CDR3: TGTGCCATCAGTTCGACAGAGGACTATGGCTACACCTTC. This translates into CAISSTEDYGYTF.

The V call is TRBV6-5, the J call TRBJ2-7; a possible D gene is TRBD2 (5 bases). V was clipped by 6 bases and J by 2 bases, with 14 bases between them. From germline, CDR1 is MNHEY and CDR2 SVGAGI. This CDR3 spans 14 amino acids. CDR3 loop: CASRTGILTYEQYF. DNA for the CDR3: TGTGCCAGCAGGACCGGGATTCTGACCTACGAGCAGTACTTC.

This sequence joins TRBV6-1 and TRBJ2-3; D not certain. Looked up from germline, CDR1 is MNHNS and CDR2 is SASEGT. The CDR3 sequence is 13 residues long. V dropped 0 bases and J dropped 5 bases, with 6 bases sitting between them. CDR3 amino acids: CASSEARGDTQYF. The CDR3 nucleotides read TGTGCCAGCAGTGAAGCAAGAGGAGATACGCAGTATTTT.

The CDR3: CASSSYTEAFF. The CDR3 nucleotides are TGTGCCAGCAGTTCTTACACTGAAGCTTTCTTT. This chain joins TRBV27 and TRBJ1-1; D unresolved. The germline V gene has CDR1 MNHEY and CDR2 SMNVEV (reference sequence). The CDR3 extends over 11 amino acids. Trimming cost V 4 bases and J 3 bases, with 3 bases left between them.

The chain's CDR3 is CASSPKAGGSTDTQYF. The CDR3 region has the DNA TGTGCCAGCAGCCCAAAAGCGGGAGGTAGCACAGATACGCAGTATTTT. The rearrangement uses TRBV5-4 and TRBJ2-3; 9 positions match TRBD2. The V gene end was trimmed by 4 bases and the J gene end by 0 bases; junction bases not matched to a gene: 6. This CDR3 has 16 amino acids. Germline CDR1 and CDR2: SGHNT and YYREEE (reference sequence).